This is a list of T cell receptor beta chains from one sample in a study of PD-1 blockade in mismatch repair-deficient tumors. Produced via immunoSEQ multiplex PCR; TCRdb's table is partial and in-frame only. The sample records some 4,000 clones, 78% being singletons. Material: primary tumor tissue, obtained from a patient treated with pembrolizumab. The receptors were sampled from an adult with mismatch repair-deficient cancer. The CDR3 runs from the conserved cysteine through the conserved F or W. A D gene is named only where the DNA matches it firmly. Size values are once, few and many counts, or a class for expanded clones, and some rows have none.

d_gene: -
j_gene: TRBJ2-1
abundance: -
v_gene: TRBV7-8
CDR3nt: TGTGCCAGCAGCTTCCAAATGAGCGGTTACAATGAGCAGTTCTTC
CDR3aa: CASSFQMSGYNEQFF

d_gene: -
j_gene: TRBJ1-1
abundance: -
v_gene: TRBV28
CDR3nt: TGTGCCAGCAGCTCTGACCCAGGGGTGGCTTTCTTT
CDR3aa: CASSSDPGVAFF

d_gene: -
j_gene: TRBJ2-7
abundance: -
v_gene: TRBV6-1
CDR3nt: TGTGCCAGCAACGACAGAAACCTTGTCACCTACGAGCAGTACTTC
CDR3aa: CASNDRNLVTYEQYF

d_gene: TRBD2
j_gene: TRBJ2-1
abundance: -
v_gene: TRBV15
CDR3nt: TGTGCCACCAGCAGAGATTACCTAGCGGGAGGCTATGAGCAGTTCTTC
CDR3aa: CATSRDYLAGGYEQFF

d_gene: TRBD2
j_gene: TRBJ2-1
abundance: -
v_gene: TRBV29-1
CDR3nt: TGCAGCGGGGAGGGGACCGCTCCCTTACATGAGCAGTTCTTC
CDR3aa: CSGEGTAPLHEQFF

d_gene: -
j_gene: TRBJ1-1
abundance: -
v_gene: TRBV14
CDR3nt: TGTGCCAGCAGCCGGGCCGGGATGAACACTGAAGCTTTCTTT
CDR3aa: CASSRAGMNTEAFF

d_gene: -
j_gene: TRBJ2-7
abundance: few
v_gene: TRBV7-8
CDR3nt: TGTGCCAGCAGCTTAGTCCCCCTCGGGGGCGAGCAGTACTTC
CDR3aa: CASSLVPLGGEQYF

d_gene: -
j_gene: TRBJ2-1
abundance: -
v_gene: TRBV9
CDR3nt: TGTGCCAGCAGCGTCATTAGCTCCAATGAGCAGTTCTTC
CDR3aa: CASSVISSNEQFF

d_gene: -
j_gene: TRBJ1-5
abundance: -
v_gene: TRBV27
CDR3nt: TGTGCCAGCGGCGAAGGGGATCAGCCCCAGCATTTT
CDR3aa: CASGEGDQPQHF

d_gene: TRBD2
j_gene: TRBJ2-7
abundance: -
v_gene: TRBV29-1
CDR3nt: TGCAGCGTTGAAAACCTAGCGGGAGTCTACGAGCAGTACTTC
CDR3aa: CSVENLAGVYEQYF

d_gene: TRBD1
j_gene: TRBJ2-6
abundance: -
v_gene: TRBV11-2
CDR3nt: TGTGCCAGCAGCTTAATGGCAGGGGGTGCCGGGGCCAACGTCCTGACTTTC
CDR3aa: CASSLMAGGAGANVLTF

d_gene: TRBD2
j_gene: TRBJ2-1
abundance: -
v_gene: TRBV7-9
CDR3nt: TGTGCCAGCAGCCCCGGCTGGGGCGGGAGGACCAACAATGAGCAGTTCTTC
CDR3aa: CASSPGWGGRTNNEQFF

d_gene: TRBD1
j_gene: TRBJ1-2
abundance: -
v_gene: TRBV28
CDR3nt: TGTGCCAGTGCTGACAGGGTCTATGGCTACACCTTC
CDR3aa: CASADRVYGYTF

d_gene: TRBD2
j_gene: TRBJ2-2
abundance: -
v_gene: TRBV6-4
CDR3nt: TGTGCCAGCAAACTCACCCAGGGACTAGCGAGGTCCGGGGAGCTGTTTTTT
CDR3aa: CASKLTQGLARSGELFF

d_gene: TRBD1
j_gene: TRBJ1-1
abundance: once
v_gene: TRBV11-3
CDR3nt: TGTGCCAGCAGTTATAAGGGGGCGAACACTGAAGCTTTCTTT
CDR3aa: CASSYKGANTEAFF

d_gene: -
j_gene: TRBJ1-2
abundance: -
v_gene: TRBV28
CDR3nt: TGTGCCAGCAGCCCGAAGCTCTATGGCTACACCTTC
CDR3aa: CASSPKLYGYTF

d_gene: -
j_gene: TRBJ2-7
abundance: -
v_gene: TRBV6-1
CDR3nt: TGTGCCAGCAGGGGAGGGACACCTTCCTACGAGCAGTACTTC
CDR3aa: CASRGGTPSYEQYF

d_gene: -
j_gene: TRBJ1-1
abundance: -
v_gene: TRBV5-1
CDR3nt: TGCGCCAGCAGAATCGGACAGAACACTGAAGCTTTCTTT
CDR3aa: CASRIGQNTEAFF

d_gene: TRBD1
j_gene: TRBJ2-7
abundance: -
v_gene: TRBV29-1
CDR3nt: TGCAGCGTCCCTTCCGGGGACAGGGACCGAGCGGAAGGGTACGAGCAGTACTTC
CDR3aa: CSVPSGDRDRAEGYEQYF

d_gene: TRBD1
j_gene: TRBJ1-4
abundance: -
v_gene: TRBV5-8
CDR3nt: TGTGCCAGCAGCATCGGACAGGGGACTAATGAAAAACTGTTTTTT
CDR3aa: CASSIGQGTNEKLFF

d_gene: -
j_gene: TRBJ2-3
abundance: -
v_gene: TRBV5-4
CDR3nt: TGTGCCAGCAGCTCGCACTTTGGGGGGACAGATACGCAGTATTTT
CDR3aa: CASSSHFGGTDTQYF

d_gene: -
j_gene: TRBJ2-7
abundance: -
v_gene: TRBV5-1
CDR3nt: TGCGCCAGCGGCGAATCCGGGGTCTACGAGCAGTACTTC
CDR3aa: CASGESGVYEQYF

d_gene: -
j_gene: TRBJ1-5
abundance: once
v_gene: TRBV2
CDR3nt: TGTGCCAGCAGTGTGGCTGAAAGAGGCCCCCAGCATTTT
CDR3aa: CASSVAERGPQHF

d_gene: -
j_gene: TRBJ1-5
abundance: -
v_gene: TRBV28
CDR3nt: TGTGCCAGCAGTTTACCACTCCATCAGCCCCAGCATTTT
CDR3aa: CASSLPLHQPQHF

d_gene: TRBD1
j_gene: TRBJ1-1
abundance: -
v_gene: TRBV5-1
CDR3nt: TGCGCCAGCAGCTTGGTAGTCGGGACAGACACTGAAGCTTTCTTT
CDR3aa: CASSLVVGTDTEAFF

d_gene: -
j_gene: TRBJ1-5
abundance: -
v_gene: TRBV28
CDR3nt: TGTGCCAGCAGCGGGACTCAAAATCAGCCCCAGCATTTT
CDR3aa: CASSGTQNQPQHF

d_gene: TRBD2
j_gene: TRBJ2-1
abundance: -
v_gene: TRBV7-3
CDR3nt: TGTGCCAGCAGCTTAGGTAGCGGGAACTATGAGCAGTTCTTC
CDR3aa: CASSLGSGNYEQFF

d_gene: -
j_gene: TRBJ2-2
abundance: large
v_gene: TRBV30
CDR3nt: TGTGCCTGGGGGGGAGGCGGGGAGCTGTTTTTT
CDR3aa: CAWGGGGELFF

d_gene: TRBD1
j_gene: TRBJ1-2
abundance: -
v_gene: TRBV5-1
CDR3nt: TGCGCCAGCAGCTATTGGGGGTCCGGGACAGGGGTAGATGGCTACACCTTC
CDR3aa: CASSYWGSGTGVDGYTF

d_gene: -
j_gene: TRBJ1-5
abundance: -
v_gene: TRBV7-2
CDR3nt: TGTGCCAGCAGCTTAGAAGTCACCAGGGGTGGGCAGCCCCAGCATTTT
CDR3aa: CASSLEVTRGGQPQHF

d_gene: TRBD1
j_gene: TRBJ1-1
abundance: -
v_gene: TRBV6-6
CDR3nt: TGTGCCAGCAGTTACTCCGGACAGGGGGCCACTGAAGCTTTCTTT
CDR3aa: CASSYSGQGATEAFF

d_gene: -
j_gene: TRBJ1-2
abundance: -
v_gene: TRBV7-8
CDR3nt: TGTGCCAGCAGCTTAGAGATTCGGGTAGGCGGCTATGGCTACACCTTC
CDR3aa: CASSLEIRVGGYGYTF

d_gene: TRBD2
j_gene: TRBJ2-5
abundance: few
v_gene: TRBV11-3
CDR3nt: TGTGCCAGCAGCTTAGGTAGCGGGACCCGCCAAGAGACCCAGTACTTC
CDR3aa: CASSLGSGTRQETQYF

d_gene: -
j_gene: TRBJ1-2
abundance: -
v_gene: TRBV18
CDR3nt: TGTGCCAGCTCACCACCATCAATTCAGGGCTATGGCTACACCTTC
CDR3aa: CASSPPSIQGYGYTF

d_gene: -
j_gene: TRBJ2-5
abundance: -
v_gene: TRBV11-3
CDR3nt: TGTGCCAGCAGCTTAGAGGCTAGCGCCTGGGAGACCCAGTACTTC
CDR3aa: CASSLEASAWETQYF

d_gene: -
j_gene: TRBJ1-2
abundance: -
v_gene: TRBV14
CDR3nt: TGTGCCAGCAGCCCGCCCGGGGACTATGGCTACACCTTC
CDR3aa: CASSPPGDYGYTF

d_gene: -
j_gene: TRBJ1-2
abundance: -
v_gene: TRBV28
CDR3nt: TGTGCCAGCAGTTTGGGCAGTATCGGCTACACCTTC
CDR3aa: CASSLGSIGYTF

d_gene: TRBD2
j_gene: TRBJ2-7
abundance: -
v_gene: TRBV5-1
CDR3nt: TGCGCCAGCAGCTTGGAAGGGACTAATCAGCAGTACTTC
CDR3aa: CASSLEGTNQQYF

d_gene: TRBD2
j_gene: TRBJ2-7
abundance: -
v_gene: TRBV29-1
CDR3nt: TGCAGCGTTGGACTAGCGGGAGTCACGTACTTC
CDR3aa: CSVGLAGVTYF

d_gene: -
j_gene: TRBJ1-5
abundance: -
v_gene: TRBV6-6
CDR3nt: TGTGCCAGCAGTTACTCGCGGGGAGGCAATCAGCCCCAGCATTTT
CDR3aa: CASSYSRGGNQPQHF

d_gene: -
j_gene: TRBJ2-2
abundance: -
v_gene: TRBV5-1
CDR3nt: TGCGCCAGCAGCGGGAGGTCGCAACGCCCTTCGAACACCGGGGAGCTGTTTTTT
CDR3aa: CASSGRSQRPSNTGELFF

d_gene: -
j_gene: TRBJ2-2
abundance: -
v_gene: TRBV19
CDR3nt: TGTGCCAGTAGTATACAGGGATCAAACACCGGGGAGCTGTTTTTT
CDR3aa: CASSIQGSNTGELFF

d_gene: TRBD1
j_gene: TRBJ2-2
abundance: -
v_gene: TRBV19
CDR3nt: TGTGCCACCGACAGGGCCACCGGGGAGCTGTTTTTT
CDR3aa: CATDRATGELFF

d_gene: TRBD1
j_gene: TRBJ1-4
abundance: -
v_gene: TRBV18
CDR3nt: TGTGCCAGCTCAGCGAGGGACAGGGGGCACGAAAAACTGTTTTTT
CDR3aa: CASSARDRGHEKLFF

d_gene: TRBD1
j_gene: TRBJ1-1
abundance: -
v_gene: TRBV10-2
CDR3nt: TGCGCCAGCAGTGAGTCCGGGACAGGGACCGCTGAAGCTTTCTTT
CDR3aa: CASSESGTGTAEAFF

d_gene: TRBD1
j_gene: TRBJ2-7
abundance: -
v_gene: TRBV27
CDR3nt: TGTGCCAGCAGGACGACAGGGGGGAACAACGAGCAGTACTTC
CDR3aa: CASRTTGGNNEQYF

d_gene: TRBD1
j_gene: TRBJ1-5
abundance: -
v_gene: TRBV4-2
CDR3nt: TGTGCCAGCAGCCAAGGGTCGGCTGACAGGGGAGGCAATCAGCCCCAGCATTTT
CDR3aa: CASSQGSADRGGNQPQHF

d_gene: -
j_gene: TRBJ2-2
abundance: -
v_gene: TRBV6-1
CDR3nt: TGTGCCAGCAGTGACCCATTAGGGGGGGGACACAACACCGGGGAGCTGTTTTTT
CDR3aa: CASSDPLGGGHNTGELFF